The source of this T cell receptor beta chain is a study of T cells in Graves' hyperthyroidism and ophthalmopathy (dated by TCRdb to between 2019 and 2020). Looking at the study overall: Peripheral blood was collected at initial diagnosis, before any treatment. Prospective prediction of ophthalmopathy was tested in an independent validation cohort consisting of 18 hyperthyroidism patients and more than 15 patients who later progressed to ophthalmopathy. Once sampling was done, hyperthyroidism patients were given methimazole at a starting dose of 30 mg daily, whereas ophthalmopathy patients were given high-dose intravenous methylprednisolone. For training and testing, the 100 or so patients in the discovery cohort were randomly divided in a 7:3 ratio. A discovery cohort of about a hundred patients, approximately 44 with Graves' ophthalmopathy and roughly 59 with stable Graves' hyperthyroidism, was used to find distinguishing TCR V-J signatures. The paper reports TCR Vbeta CDR3 sequencing of some 140 peripheral blood samples: over 40 ophthalmopathy, around 80 hyperthyroidism and 17 progressor patients. In addition, the study compared T-cell repertoires in thyroid tissue and in blood from roughly 6 Graves' hyperthyroidism patients. Findings and caveats that apply to the study as a whole: Ophthalmopathy was separated from stable hyperthyroidism by a 13 V-J signature model, with 85% to 90% sensitivity and 81% to 83% specificity obtained in cross-validation and 80%/75% obtained in testing. Blood samples also contained most of the expanded thyroid clonotypes (frequency above 0.001), which suggests that blood repertoires may reflect thyroid immune responses. During validation, the model predicted progression to ophthalmopathy a median of about 5.9 months ahead of onset, with more than 55% sensitivity and under 85% specificity. Sample size was not statistically predetermined, and investigators were not blinded to group allocation.

This clonotype showed up just a few times. Its recognized antigen is unknown. Base-call qualities are not available, and no considerably larger clone is one nucleotide away. Amplification of TCR beta CDR3 regions was carried out from RNA transcripts. For the first round of RT-PCR on the TCR CDR3, the HTBI primer set was used together with the Qiagen OneStep RT-PCR kit. The libraries were constructed in a second round of multiplex PCR and then size-selected and purified. Paired-end sequencing of the libraries was performed with 100 bp reads on an Illumina HiSeq2000. Processing in the source paper ran as follows. SOAPnuke was used to process the raw data, with reads discarded if the reads contained adapters or uncalled bases, had a mean Phred below 15, or lacked an exact constant-primer or identifier match. COPE v1.2.5 was used to merge the high-quality paired reads, and each unique nucleotide sequence was defined as a clonotype. MiTCR v1.1 was used to align clonotypes to the IMGT TRBV, TRBD and TRBJ reference segments. Analysis was restricted to V-J combinations with a frequency above 0.0001, which covered 99.2% of repertoires. A TCS score was defined as the ratio between F50 (clonal expansion) and ExV (chaos), using BLOSUM62-based TCRdist between CDR3 peptides within each V-J. Welch's t-statistics and random forest reduced around 520 V-J features to fewer than 15, which were used in a naive Bayes classifier (R e1071). TCRdb passed the public sequencing reads through fastp at Q25 and MiXCR, retaining productive beta sequences. Rows with one shared CDR3 protein collapse into an entry with the most common genes and DNA. These V and J calls are TCRdb output, not the study's own analysis. In this sample the table shows 300,000 to 450,000 distinct CDR3 sequences, about 25% of which occur a single time. Jointly, the top ten make up less than 75% of the sample.

Stable Graves' hyperthyroidism was defined as no progression to ophthalmopathy during 18 months of follow-up. Hyperthyroidism patients were newly diagnosed, had a disease duration of under 2 months, and were aged 18 to 65 years. Patients with uncontrolled infections, other autoimmune diseases, pregnancy or lactation were excluded. Clinical symptoms, serum thyroxine and TRAb, thyroid ultrasound, and orbital computed tomography formed the basis for the diagnoses. PBMCs were isolated from around 10 ml of fresh peripheral blood by Ficoll-Paque density gradient centrifugation. Total RNA was extracted with Trizol reagent, and quality was checked on an Agilent 2100 Bioanalyzer. The germline V gene (reference sequence) specifies DFQATT as CDR1 and SNEGSKA as CDR2. The germline V end is reduced by 3 bases and the J end by 0 bases; junction bases left unmatched: 5. The CDR3 contains 17 residues, cysteine and phenylalanine counted. Only the CDR3 portion is preserved as DNA: 51 bases, with reading frame beginning at the first base.

The rearranged segments are TRBV20-1 and TRBJ2-1; TRBD2 aligns with 13 central bases. Sequenced sample: blood. This receptor was identified in a man aged 50 or older with Graves' hyperthyroidism. This receptor has the CDR3 CSASPTSGRSSYNEQFF. DNA sequence: TGCAGTGCTAGCCCGACTAGCGGGAGGTCCTCCTACAATGAGCAGTTCTTC.